The 8 T cell receptor beta chains below all came from one sample that was sequenced in a study of blood T cell repertoires in COVID-19. Assay used: immunoSEQ multiplex PCR; TCRdb lists only in-frame clones, some missing. This sample has about 70,000 clones, with nearly 80% found just once. The sample consisted of peripheral blood. All receptors derive from an older woman with acute or convalescent COVID-19.

This clone was found once. This chain uses TRBV5-1 with TRBJ2-4, with a tentative D call TRBD2 (6 bases). Trimming pared 5 bases from V and 4 bases from J, leaving 13 bases between. Germline V gene lookup returns CDR1 SGHRS and CDR2 YFSETQ. The length of the CDR3 is 14 residues. CDR3 sequence reads: CASRLLGGKNIQYF. CDR3 DNA sequence: TGCGCCAGCAGGCTATTGGGGGGAAAAAACATTCAGTACTTC.

The chain is built from TRBV12-5 and TRBJ1-2; 9 positions match TRBD1. The CDR3 is 14 residues long. Germline V gene data show CDR1 as LGHNT and CDR2 as FRNRAP. V was pared by 5 bases and J by 3 bases, with 4 bases of the junction left unmatched. The CDR3 region has the DNA TGTGCTAGTGGTACCGGGACAGGGTACTATGGCTACACCTTC. It codes for CASGTGTGYYGYTF.

This sequence joins TRBV2 and TRBJ1-1; D gene uncertain. V was pared by 6 bases and J by 1 base, with 9 bases between. From germline, CDR1 is SNHLY and CDR2 FYNNEI. CDR3 length: 13 amino acids. In DNA, the CDR3 is TGTGCCAGCAGACCGCGACAGAACACTGAAGCTTTCTTT. It is translated as CASRPRQNTEAFF.

This clone was recorded at least ten times. The chain has TRBV2 and TRBJ2-2; tentatively, D is TRBD1 (5 bases). Trimming shortened V by 8 bases and J by 7 bases, and 11 bases separated the two germline ends. Looked up from germline, CDR1 is SNHLY and CDR2 is FYNNEI. CDR3 length: 12 amino acids. For the CDR3, the DNA is TGTGCCAGCTTCCGAAGGGGCGGGGAGCTGTTTTTT. It encodes CASFRRGGELFF.

This clone was recorded at least ten times. The chain is built from TRBV3-1 (or the pseudogene TRBV3-2) and TRBJ2-5; 7 bases are a match to TRBD2. The J segment lost 5 bases and the V segment lost 4 bases, leaving 4 bases of the junction unmatched. The CDR3 runs 13 residues. The germline V gene has CDR1 LGHDT and CDR2 YNNKEL (reference sequence). The CDR3: CASSPGGGETQYF. CDR3 bases: TGTGCCAGCAGCCCTGGGGGAGGGGAGACCCAGTACTTC.

This clone has a single count. V gene TRBV5-4 combines with J gene TRBJ1-6; 7 positions match TRBD1. Germline V lookup: CDR1 SGHNT, CDR2 YYREEE (reference sequence). J gave up 7 bases and V 4 bases, and 2 bases lay outside the gene matches. The CDR3 sequence is 13 residues long. CDR3 sequence (DNA): TGTGCCAGCAGCGGGGGACAGAATTCACCCCTCCACTTT. Protein sequence: CASSGGQNSPLHF.

This clone was counted a few times. The chain combines TRBV19 with TRBJ2-1; D is unclear. Germline values: CDR1 LNHDA, CDR2 SQIVND (reference sequence). The CDR3 consists of 13 residues. Trimming stripped 2 bases from V and 2 bases from J, with 4 bases between. CDR3 bases: TGTGCCAGTAGTATACCTCCCTACAATGAGCAGTTCTTC. Residues: CASSIPPYNEQFF.

DNA for the CDR3: TGTGCCAGCAGCCGACAGGTGAACACTGAAGCTTTCTTT. It codes for CASSRQVNTEAFF. This chain joins TRBV14 and TRBJ1-1, with a weak D call TRBD1 (6 bases). The CDR3 spans 13 residues. V lost 4 bases to trimming and J lost 0 bases, with 6 bases between them. The germline gives CDR1 SGHDN, CDR2 FVKESK.